Listed below are T cell receptor beta chains from one sample, sequenced in a study of CD8+ T cells in alopecia areata. Profiled with immunoSEQ multiplex PCR; TCRdb holds only in-frame clones, not every one. The sample includes approximately 30,000 clones, about two thirds of them seen just once. Sequenced sample: NKG2D-high CD8+ T cells sorted from blood. The receptors derive from a human donor with alopecia areata. Both conserved end residues are part of each CDR3.

j_gene | v_gene | CDR3aa
TRBJ1-3 | TRBV7-9 | CASSLGDNSGNTIYF
TRBJ2-7 | TRBV5-1 | CASSLAPLTYEQYF
TRBJ2-3 | TRBV4-3 | CASSPHSIKLENPQYF
TRBJ2-1 | TRBV15 | CATDSGTGAASSYNEQFF
TRBJ2-7 | TRBV7-6 | CASSLPRGLAPASYEQYF
TRBJ2-3 | TRBV6-6 | CASSYLRLVPDTQYF
TRBJ2-2 | TRBV19 | CASRGAWDRGVVGELFF
TRBJ2-1 | TRBV27 | CASSSGPYNEQFF
TRBJ2-7 | TRBV30 | CAWQRSTYEQYF
TRBJ2-6 | TRBV6-5 | CASTSQGSGANVLTF
TRBJ2-7 | TRBV19 | CASSATGGYEQYF
TRBJ2-2 | TRBV27 | CASSLLGANTGELFF
TRBJ2-2 | TRBV5-1 | CASSLVMVSSHTGELFF
TRBJ2-1 | TRBV28 | CASSSSVIRDEQFF
TRBJ2-3 | TRBV7-8 | CASSHEAAGKDTQYF
TRBJ2-7 | TRBV7-8 | CASSRPKTGEDYEQYF
TRBJ1-3 | TRBV11-2 | CASSFGLNSGNTIYF
TRBJ2-2 | TRBV10-3 | CAISESIQGTGELFF
TRBJ1-1 | TRBV27 | CASSLLGAQAFF
TRBJ2-2 | TRBV9 | CASSANTGELFF
TRBJ2-3 | TRBV4-3 | CASSQDLAGGPDTQYF
TRBJ1-5 | TRBV4-1 | CASSQDTGRNQPQHF
TRBJ1-5 | TRBV28 | CASSFGGENQPQHF
TRBJ2-1 | TRBV5-1 | CASSSGLAGAGSYNEQFF
TRBJ2-6 | TRBV29-1 | CSPIGTPMLSGANVLTF
TRBJ2-7 | TRBV11-1 | CASSLEDTGTPFYEQYF
TRBJ2-7 | TRBV5-6 | CASSLIISSSGSSYEQYF
TRBJ2-7 | TRBV7-9 | CASRPGQVYEQYF
TRBJ2-1 | TRBV9 | CASSVGNSFSLSSYNEQFF
TRBJ2-1 | TRBV7-9 | CASSLGTSRYEQFF
TRBJ2-3 | TRBV6-5 | CASSPGGREQYF
TRBJ2-1 | TRBV29-1 | CSVSTPPRSLNEQFF
TRBJ2-7 | TRBV29-1 | CSVVVHEQYF
TRBJ2-7 | TRBV29-1 | CSVLRGGAYEQYF